Each of the 31 T cell receptor beta chains below was sequenced from the same sample in a study of shared clonotypes between healthy human individuals. Method: immunoSEQ multiplex PCR; TCRdb's copy keeps in-frame clones and lacks some. The repertoire holds hundreds of thousands of clones, about four fifths seen once, with around 14% in the top ten. What was sequenced was PBMCs. All receptors come from a woman in her 40s in good health. Some clones in this sample may be carry-over from other donors' samples.

J is TRBJ2-2 and V is TRBV2; 9 positions agree with TRBD1. The CDR3 extends over 15 amino acids. Germline CDR1 reads SNHLY; CDR2 reads FYNNEI. With V trimmed by 6 bases and J by 0 bases, 2 bases remained unmatched. The CDR3 loop reads CASRQGASNTGELFF. DNA of the CDR3: TGTGCCAGCAGACAGGGGGCCTCGAACACCGGGGAGCTGTTTTTT.

J is TRBJ2-5 and V is TRBV11-1, with D possibly being TRBD2 (6 bases). The CDR3 consists of 16 residues. Trimming left V 1 base short and J 2 bases short, with 14 bases between. CDR1 SGHAT and CDR2 FQDESV come from the germline V gene (reference sequence). The CDR3 is CASSLGAGAGQETQYF. In DNA, the CDR3 is TGTGCCAGCAGCTTAGGGGCGGGCGCGGGACAAGAGACCCAGTACTTC.

In the case of this clone: Other DNA sequences in the sample encode the same CDR3. The V and J genes are TRBV18 and TRBJ2-2; a weak D match, TRBD2 (5 bases). Trimming left V 3 bases short and J 2 bases short, with 7 bases between. This CDR3 spans 14 amino acids. CDR1 is KGHSH and CDR2 is LQKENI in the germline V gene. DNA of the CDR3: TGTGCCAGCTCACCTCCGGGAAACACCGGGGAGCTGTTTTTT. It translates to CASSPPGNTGELFF.

The rearrangement uses TRBV5-4 and TRBJ1-1; 7 positions match TRBD1. The CDR3 totals 15 residues. Germline CDR1 SGHNT, CDR2 YYREEE (reference sequence). J was trimmed by 4 bases and V by 4 bases; bases with no gene match: 10. CDR3 nucleotides: TGTGCCAGCAGCGCCGGTAACAGGGGCGGCACTGAAGCTTTCTTT. Protein: CASSAGNRGGTEAFF.

The sample holds one count of this clone. The chain couples TRBV28 to TRBJ1-2; D may be TRBD1 (6 bases). The CDR3 loop spans 15 amino acids. The V end was cut by 5 bases, the J end by 4 bases, with 17 bases between. Germline lookup yields CDR1 MDHEN and CDR2 SYDVKM. The CDR3 loop reads CASSPHWGQSYGYTF. CDR3 coding DNA: TGTGCCAGCAGTCCCCACTGGGGACAAAGCTATGGCTACACCTTC.

This chain joins TRBV6-5 and TRBJ2-5, with D tentatively TRBD2 (5 bases). V shed 1 base and J shed 2 bases, with 8 bases lying between them. Per the germline V gene, CDR1 is MNHEY and CDR2 is SVGAGI. The CDR3 extends over 14 amino acids. The chain's CDR3 is CASSYFTGQETQYF. The CDR3 nucleotides read TGTGCCAGCAGTTACTTTACGGGGCAAGAGACCCAGTACTTC.

The V call is TRBV2, the J call TRBJ2-5, with D maybe TRBD2 (7 bases). CDR3 length equals 15 residues. The V gene's germline CDR1 is SNHLY and CDR2 FYNNEI. Trimming took 4 bases from V and 5 from J, leaving 17 bases between them. CDR3 sequence: CASSVGGAIWETQYF. CDR3 DNA: TGTGCCAGCAGTGTTGGGGGGGCTATTTGGGAGACCCAGTACTTC.

This chain uses TRBV4-1 with TRBJ1-1; D not resolved. In germline, CDR1 is MGHRA, CDR2 YSYEKL. The CDR3 consists of 15 residues. Trimming cost V 1 base and J 0 bases, with 9 bases left between them. The CDR3 loop reads CASSQVFLLNTEAFF. In DNA, the CDR3 is TGCGCCAGCAGCCAAGTTTTTTTGCTGAACACTGAAGCTTTCTTT.

The table lists this clone with a count of one. The chain has TRBV6-4 and TRBJ2-1, with 9 bases matching TRBD1. This CDR3 is built from 15 residues. The V gene's germline CDR1 is MRHNA and CDR2 SNTAGT. V lost 4 bases, J lost 7 bases, and 8 bases stayed unmatched. CDR3: CASSAPGQGRNEQFF. The CDR3 coding sequence is TGTGCCAGCAGTGCCCCGGGACAGGGAAGGAATGAGCAGTTCTTC.

The V call is TRBV15, the J call TRBJ2-1, with D unresolved. Germline CDR1 and CDR2: LNHNV and YYDKDF (reference sequence). V was trimmed by 0 bases and J by 5 bases, leaving 11 bases between them. The CDR3 is 15 residues long. The CDR3 DNA sequence: TGTGCCACCAGCAGAGATTTGGGCCCAAACAATGAGCAGTTCTTC. Its translation is CATSRDLGPNNEQFF.

The chain joins TRBV9 to TRBJ1-1; D perhaps matches TRBD1 (5 bases). Germline CDR1 and CDR2: SGDLS and YYNGEE. Trimming left V 1 base short and J 0 bases short, with 7 bases between. This CDR3 comprises 14 residues. Written as DNA, the CDR3 is TGTGCCAGCAGCGTATCAGGGATGAACACTGAAGCTTTCTTT. Translation gives CASSVSGMNTEAFF.

This chain uses TRBV9 with TRBJ2-7, with 7 nucleotides matching TRBD2. Losses at the gene ends were 1 base for V and 0 bases for J; bases not matched to a gene: 4. The CDR3 is 15 residues long. CDR1 and CDR2 from the germline V gene are SGDLS and YYNGEE. The CDR3: CASSVLAVPSYEQYF. CDR3 bases: TGTGCCAGCAGCGTACTAGCGGTACCCTCCTACGAGCAGTACTTC. Using reference TRBV9 and TRBJ2-7 for the parts outside the CDR3, the full variable domain is DSGVTQTPKHLITATGQRVTLRCSPRSGDLSVYWYQQSLDQGLQFLIQYYNGEERAKGNILERFSAQQFPDLHSELNLSSLELGDSALYFCASSVLAVPSYEQYFGPGTRLTVT.

The chain joins TRBV29-1 to TRBJ2-7; D could derive from TRBD1 or TRBD2 (6 bases each). CDR3 size: 18 residues. Germline values: CDR1 SQVTM, CDR2 ANQGSEA. With 2 bases removed from V and 2 bases from J, the gap between germline ends came to 25 bases. CDR3 DNA sequence: TGCAGCGTTGAAAGGAGGGGGTTAAAAGGAAAGAAGGCCTACGAGCAGTACTTC. It codes for CSVERRGLKGKKAYEQYF.

J is TRBJ2-1 and V is TRBV29-1; TRBD2 matches 7 bases. The CDR3 is 14 amino acids. V shed 4 bases, J shed 8 bases, and the junction held 11 bases outside the gene matches. Germline V lookup: CDR1 SQVTM, CDR2 ANQGSEA. The CDR3 DNA reads TGCAGCGTTGGAGGACTAGTTTCATCCCATGAGCAGTTCTTC. Translating gives CSVGGLVSSHEQFF.

This chain links TRBV7-9 with TRBJ2-3; D remains unclear. The CDR3 is made up of 16 amino acids. V shed 2 bases and J shed 6 bases, with 18 bases lying between them. Germline V gene sequence: CDR1 SEHNR, CDR2 FQNEAQ (reference sequence). CDR3 region: CASSLIQPTDGDTQYF. The CDR3 nucleotides are TGTGCCAGCAGCTTAATACAGCCCACGGACGGGGATACGCAGTATTTT.

This chain connects TRBV4-3 to TRBJ1-1; weak D call: TRBD1 (6 bases). V was pared by 0 bases and J by 1 base, with 9 bases between. Germline values: CDR1 LGHNA, CDR2 YSLEER. CDR3 size: 15 residues. In DNA form, the CDR3 reads TGCGCCAGCAGCCAAGAACCGGGACAGAACACTGAAGCTTTCTTT. Translated, it gives CASSQEPGQNTEAFF.

The rearrangement uses TRBV19 and TRBJ2-3, with 7 bases lining up with TRBD1. Germline lookup yields CDR1 LNHDA and CDR2 SQIVND (reference sequence). This CDR3 comprises 15 residues. Trimming took 6 bases from V and 0 from J; bases not matched to a gene: 6. CDR3 region: CASRGQGDSTDTQYF. DNA of the CDR3: TGTGCCAGTAGAGGGCAGGGGGACAGCACAGATACGCAGTATTTT.

This chain uses TRBV18 with TRBJ2-2; D call uncertain. The germline V gene has CDR1 KGHSH and CDR2 LQKENI. The V and J ends lost 3 bases and 1 base respectively, with 9 bases between them. The CDR3 is 15 residues long. The CDR3 DNA reads as TGTGCCAGCTCACCGGGTATGCGGAACACCGGGGAGCTGTTTTTT. Translation: CASSPGMRNTGELFF.

The rearrangement uses TRBV6-5 and TRBJ1-1, with D hard to call. Germline CDR1 is MNHEY and CDR2 is SVGAGI. The length of the CDR3 is 15 residues. V was trimmed by 6 bases and J by 3 bases, leaving 17 bases between them. The DNA for the CDR3 is TGTGCCAGCAGAATCACCGTTGTGGATTACACTGAAGCTTTCTTT. It yields the protein CASRITVVDYTEAFF.

The chain links TRBV7-8 to TRBJ2-3, with D hard to call. Germline V gives CDR1 SGHVS, CDR2 FQNEAQ. This CDR3 contains 12 residues. Trimming removed 3 bases at V and 0 bases at J, with 1 base between. The CDR3 protein is CASSLSTDTQYF. DNA for the CDR3: TGTGCCAGCAGCTTGAGCACAGATACGCAGTATTTT.

A single count supports this clone. This chain links TRBV4-3 with TRBJ1-2; weak D call: TRBD1 (5 bases). The CDR3 is 14 residues long. V lost 4 bases and J lost 1, with 10 bases in between. The germline V gene encodes CDR1 LGHNA and CDR2 YSLEER. CDR3 sequence reads: CASSPTDVNYGYTF. The CDR3 region has the DNA TGCGCCAGCAGCCCGACAGATGTTAACTATGGCTACACCTTC.

CDR3 nucleotide sequence: TGTGCCAGCAGCCTTGGGACTAGCGGAGCCGGGACAGATACGCAGTATTTT. Protein product: CASSLGTSGAGTDTQYF. The chain uses TRBV9 and TRBJ2-3, with TRBD2 matching over 11 bases. Germline-derived CDR1 and CDR2 are SGDLS and YYNGEE. V trimming: 4 bases; J trimming: 3 bases; junction bases outside the gene matches: 10. The length of the CDR3 is 17 residues.

The J gene is TRBJ2-1, the V gene TRBV7-8, with D perhaps TRBD2 (5 bases). This CDR3 contains 13 residues. V gave up 6 bases and J gave up 4 bases, with 10 bases separating them. Germline lookup yields CDR1 SGHVS and CDR2 FQNEAQ. For the CDR3, the DNA is TGTGCCAGCAGACTAGGGCTATACAATGAGCAGTTCTTC. Translated: CASRLGLYNEQFF.

This clone was detected only a few times. V gene TRBV25-1 combines with J gene TRBJ2-7, with unresolved D. Germline CDR1 MGHDK, CDR2 SYGVNS. V shed 4 bases and J shed 3 bases, with 4 bases lying between them. The CDR3 runs 11 residues. CDR3 sequence (DNA): TGTGCCAGCAGTGCTTTCTACGAGCAGTACTTC. Encoded protein: CASSAFYEQYF.

CDR3 sequence (DNA): TGTGCCATCAGTGCGACTAGCTCGAACACCGGGGAGCTGTTTTTT. Translating gives CAISATSSNTGELFF. The rearrangement links TRBV10-3 to TRBJ2-2; 7 nucleotides line up with TRBD2. V lost 4 bases and J lost 0; bases outside the gene matches: 2. Germline CDR1 reads ENHRY; CDR2 reads SYGVKD. This CDR3 is 15 amino acids long.

This sequence joins TRBV29-1 and TRBJ2-1; 11 nucleotides agree with TRBD1. Germline CDR1 is SQVTM and CDR2 is ANQGSEA. CDR3 length equals 13 residues. Unmatched junction bases numbered 6, after V lost 7 bases and J lost 7 bases. The CDR3 coding sequence is TGCAGCGCCGGACAGGGGGCAGGGAATGAGCAGTTCTTC. Translation gives CSAGQGAGNEQFF.

This clone came up a few times. The V gene is TRBV5-1, the J gene TRBJ2-7; the match to TRBD2 covers 7 bases. CDR3 length: 13 residues. Per germline, CDR1 SGHRS and CDR2 YFSETQ. J lost 9 bases, V lost 0 bases, and 6 bases had no gene match. CDR3 sequence: CASSLAPGGRQYF. CDR3 coding DNA: TGCGCCAGCAGCTTGGCCCCGGGGGGAAGGCAGTACTTC.

J is TRBJ2-3 and V is TRBV28; a weak D match, TRBD1 (5 bases). CDR3 length: 14 amino acids. Trimming stripped 7 bases from V and 3 bases from J, with 14 bases between. Germline assignment: CDR1 MDHEN and CDR2 SYDVKM. The CDR3 DNA reads TGTGCCAGCATCGACAGAACAACGACAGATACGCAGTATTTT. It yields the protein CASIDRTTTDTQYF.

This chain joins TRBV5-5 and TRBJ1-4; D is unclear. The CDR3 runs to 15 residues. Trimming took off 4 bases at V and 8 bases at J, with 18 bases between the two ends. The germline CDR1 and CDR2 sequences are SGHKS and YYEKEE (reference sequence). CDR3 region: CASSGIVFRGEKLFF. Written as DNA, the CDR3 is TGTGCCAGCAGCGGGATTGTTTTTAGAGGGGAAAAACTGTTTTTT.

This sequence joins TRBV21-1 and TRBJ2-7. TRBV21-1 is a recognized pseudogene. The CDR3 covers 15 residues. For the CDR3, the DNA is TGTGCCAGCAGCAAAGTGAAGAGGACCATCTACGAGCAGTACTTC. Translated, it gives CASSKVKRTIYEQYF.

J is TRBJ2-5 and V is TRBV7-6; the D gene is possibly TRBD1 (6 bases). Trimming took off 5 bases at V and 1 base at J, with 11 bases between the two ends. The CDR3 has 14 residues. Germline V lookup: CDR1 SGHVS, CDR2 FNYEAQ. CDR3 DNA: TGTGCCAGCAGCGCTACAGGGATCCAAGAGACCCAGTACTTC. This translates into CASSATGIQETQYF. Using reference TRBV7-6 and TRBJ2-5 for the parts outside the CDR3, the full variable domain is GAGVSQSPRYKVTKRGQDVALRCDPISGHVSLYWYRQALGQGPEFLTYFNYEAQQDKSGLPNDRFSAERPEGSISTLTIQRTEQRDSAMYRCASSATGIQETQYFGPGTRLLVL.